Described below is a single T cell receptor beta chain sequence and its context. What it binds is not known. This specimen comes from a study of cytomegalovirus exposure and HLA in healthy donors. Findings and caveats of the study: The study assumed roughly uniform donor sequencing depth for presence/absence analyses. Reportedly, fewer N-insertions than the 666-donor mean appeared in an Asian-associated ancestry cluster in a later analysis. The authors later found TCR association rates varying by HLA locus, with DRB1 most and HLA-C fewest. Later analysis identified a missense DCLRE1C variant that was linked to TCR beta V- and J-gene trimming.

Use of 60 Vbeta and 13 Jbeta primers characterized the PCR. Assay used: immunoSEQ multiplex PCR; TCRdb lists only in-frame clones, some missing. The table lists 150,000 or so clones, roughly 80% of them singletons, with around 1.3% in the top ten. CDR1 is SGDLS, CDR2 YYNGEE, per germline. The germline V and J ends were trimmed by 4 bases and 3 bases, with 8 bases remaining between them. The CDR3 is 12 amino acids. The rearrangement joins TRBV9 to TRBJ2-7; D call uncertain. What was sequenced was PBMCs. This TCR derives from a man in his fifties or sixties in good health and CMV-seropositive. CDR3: CASSQNHYEQYF. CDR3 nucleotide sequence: TGTGCCAGCAGCCAGAACCACTACGAGCAGTACTTC.